This T cell receptor (beta chain) was found in a study of PD-1 blockade in classical Hodgkin lymphoma. Study results and caveats: Repertoire difference causes, possibly disease activity or prior therapy, remain undefined. Whoever responded completely had baseline diversity much like that seen in newly diagnosed patients. Newly diagnosed patients were reported to start with lower TCR diversity than healthy donors. By C4D1 there was a significant rise in CD4+ TCR diversity but not in CD8+ TCR diversity.

As to time point: cycle 4 day 1 (C4D1), after 5 to 7 weeks of nivolumab. Every patient relapsed after autologous stem cell transplantation, and brentuximab vedotin exposure varied. Thawed PBMCs yielded CD4+ T cells through magnetic negative selection. Measured with immunoSEQ multiplex PCR; TCRdb has only the in-frame clones, and not every one. Of around 11,000 clones in the sample, roughly 74% were seen once. Trimming removed 4 bases from V and 6 bases from J, with 12 bases in between. The CDR3 runs to 13 residues. Per the germline V gene, CDR1 is SGHVS and CDR2 is FQNEAQ. Details on this clone: Antigen specificity is unknown.

The sample consisted of CD4+ T cells from blood, taken before the fourth cycle of nivolumab. V gene TRBV7-8 combines with J gene TRBJ1-1, with D possibly matching TRBD1 (6 bases). This TCR derives from a human donor with classical Hodgkin lymphoma. The CDR3 protein is CASSSQGEAEAFF. CDR3 DNA: TGTGCCAGCAGCTCACAGGGAGAGGCTGAAGCTTTCTTT. The variable domain in full, completed from reference TRBV7-8 and TRBJ1-1, reads GAGVSQSPRYKVAKRGQDVALRCDPISGHVSLFWYQQALGQGPEFLTYFQNEAQLDKSGLPSDRFFAERPEGSVSTLKIQRTQQEDSAVYLCASSSQGEAEAFFGQGTRLTVV.